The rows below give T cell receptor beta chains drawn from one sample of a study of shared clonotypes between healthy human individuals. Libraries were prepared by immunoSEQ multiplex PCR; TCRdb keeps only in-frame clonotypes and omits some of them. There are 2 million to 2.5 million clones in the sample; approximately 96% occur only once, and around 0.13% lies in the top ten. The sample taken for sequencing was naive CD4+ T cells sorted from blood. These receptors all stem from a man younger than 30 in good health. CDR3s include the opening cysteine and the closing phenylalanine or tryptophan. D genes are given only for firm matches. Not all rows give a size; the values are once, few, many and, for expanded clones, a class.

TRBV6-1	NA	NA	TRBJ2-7	CASRPGPPGEQYF	TGTGCCAGTCGACCGGGCCCACCGGGAGAGCAGTACTTC
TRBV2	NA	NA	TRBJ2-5	CASRNRVQETQYF	TGTGCCAGCAGGAACAGGGTCCAAGAGACCCAGTACTTC
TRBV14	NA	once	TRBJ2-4	CASSQTGTKNIQYF	TGTGCCAGCAGCCAAACAGGAACCAAAAACATTCAGTACTTC
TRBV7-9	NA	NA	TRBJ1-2	CASSLQVGGPYGYTF	TGTGCCAGCAGCCTCCAAGTTGGAGGGCCCTATGGCTACACCTTC
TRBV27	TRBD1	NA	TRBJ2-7	CASSGRDRGHEQYF	TGTGCCAGCAGTGGCCGGGACAGGGGCCACGAGCAGTACTTC
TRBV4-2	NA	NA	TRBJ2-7	CASSQVGSYEQYF	TGTGCCAGCAGCCAAGTGGGTTCCTACGAGCAGTACTTC
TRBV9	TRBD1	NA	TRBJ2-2	CASNVEGQGNTGELFF	TGTGCCAGCAACGTCGAAGGACAGGGGAACACCGGGGAGCTGTTTTTT
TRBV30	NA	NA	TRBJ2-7	CAWSVQLNYEQYF	TGTGCCTGGAGTGTACAGCTTAACTACGAGCAGTACTTC
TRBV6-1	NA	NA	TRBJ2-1	CASSEPGGGRNEQFF	TGTGCCAGCAGCGAACCCGGAGGGGGCCGGAATGAGCAGTTCTTC
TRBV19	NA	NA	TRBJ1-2	CASSPPPSTEEHYGYTF	TGTGCCAGTAGTCCACCCCCTTCGACCGAGGAGCACTATGGCTACACCTTC
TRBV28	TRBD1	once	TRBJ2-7	CASSDTGQGLREQYF	TGTGCCAGCAGTGATACGGGACAGGGTCTCAGGGAGCAGTACTTC
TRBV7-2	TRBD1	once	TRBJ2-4	CASSPQGAVGNIQYF	TGTGCCAGCAGCCCACAGGGGGCCGTTGGCAACATTCAGTACTTC
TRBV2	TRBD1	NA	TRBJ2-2	CASSPDRATGELFF	TGTGCCAGCAGCCCGGACAGGGCCACCGGGGAGCTGTTTTTT
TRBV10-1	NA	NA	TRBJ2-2	CASSETRSGTGELFF	TGCGCCAGCAGTGAAACCAGGTCGGGCACCGGGGAGCTGTTTTTT
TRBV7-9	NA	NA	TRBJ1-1	CASSRNGQIEAFF	TGTGCCAGCAGCCGAAACGGACAAATTGAAGCTTTCTTT
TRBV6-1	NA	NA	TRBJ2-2	CASSVMNTGELFF	TGTGCCAGCAGTGTTATGAACACCGGGGAGCTGTTTTTT
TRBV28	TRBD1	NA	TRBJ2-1	CASSPTGQGLNEQFF	TGTGCCAGCAGTCCCACCGGACAGGGTCTCAATGAGCAGTTCTTC
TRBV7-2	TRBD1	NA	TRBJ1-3	CASSLENRGGSGNTIYF	TGTGCCAGCAGCTTAGAAAACAGGGGAGGGTCTGGAAACACCATATATTTT
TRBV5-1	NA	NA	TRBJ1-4	CASSYGPQGSATNEKLFF	TGCGCCAGCAGCTACGGCCCGCAAGGTTCCGCAACTAATGAAAAACTGTTTTTT
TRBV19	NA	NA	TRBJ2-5	CASSLGAGFQETQYF	TGTGCCAGTAGTCTCGGGGCAGGGTTTCAAGAGACCCAGTACTTC
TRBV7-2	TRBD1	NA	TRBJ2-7	CASSTRTGGGNEQYF	TGTGCCAGCAGCACCAGGACAGGGGGCGGGAATGAGCAGTACTTC
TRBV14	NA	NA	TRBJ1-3	CASSQGGLISGNTIYF	TGTGCCAGCAGCCAAGGGGGACTGATCTCTGGAAACACCATATATTTT